The T cell receptor beta chain described here comes from a study of CD8+ T cells in alopecia areata. On this clone: Its antigen is unknown.

It was cDNA, reverse transcribed from extracted RNA, that served as the sequencing template. Method: immunoSEQ multiplex PCR; TCRdb's copy keeps in-frame clones and lacks some. The table has 180,000 or so clones, approximately 49% seen once. The V gene lost 1 base and the J gene lost 0 bases, with 8 bases spanning the gap. The CDR3 spans 15 residues. Germline V gene lookup returns CDR1 SGHDT and CDR2 YYEEEE. Treatment described: oral pan-JAK inhibitor, 5-10 mg twice daily. Overall study findings and caveats: Resident alphabeta T cells of normal skin are also sequenced in scalp samples.

J is TRBJ1-5 and V is TRBV5-6, with unresolved D. The input for sequencing was CD8+ T cells sorted from blood, taken at roughly week 53, from a patient treated with tofacitinib. The origin of this receptor is a human donor with alopecia areata. DNA of the CDR3: TGTGCCAGCAGCTTGATGGGAAATAGCAATCAGCCCCAGCATTTT. This gives the protein CASSLMGNSNQPQHF.